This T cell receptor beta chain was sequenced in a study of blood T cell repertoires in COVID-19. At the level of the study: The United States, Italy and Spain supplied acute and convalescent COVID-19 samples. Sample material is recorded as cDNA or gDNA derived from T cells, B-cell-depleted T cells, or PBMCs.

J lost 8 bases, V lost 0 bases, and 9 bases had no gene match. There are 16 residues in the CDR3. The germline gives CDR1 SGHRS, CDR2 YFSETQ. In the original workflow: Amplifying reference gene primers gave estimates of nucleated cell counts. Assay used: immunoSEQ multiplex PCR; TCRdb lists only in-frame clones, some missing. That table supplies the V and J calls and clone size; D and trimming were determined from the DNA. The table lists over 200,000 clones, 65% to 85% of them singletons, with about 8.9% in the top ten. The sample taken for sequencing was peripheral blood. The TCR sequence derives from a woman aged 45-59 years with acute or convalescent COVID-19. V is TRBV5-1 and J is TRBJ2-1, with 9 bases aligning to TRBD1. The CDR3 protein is CASSLAGQGLGDEQFF. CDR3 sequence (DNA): TGCGCCAGCAGCTTGGCGGGACAGGGCCTCGGGGATGAGCAGTTCTTC.